The entry below gives a single T cell receptor (beta chain) sequence along with its context. After removal of 4 bases from V and 7 bases from J, the junction contained 8 bases not matched to a gene. Germline CDR1 SGHRS, CDR2 YFSETQ. This CDR3 contains 15 residues. These data belong to a study of beta chain features in type 1 diabetes. Sequenced material consisted of expressed TCRB transcripts (all of the isolated RNA was reverse transcribed). The repertoire was sequenced with immunoSEQ multiplex PCR; TCRdb's copy has only in-frame clones and lacks some. The sample holds about 180,000 clones, about an eighth seen once.

V and J are TRBV5-1 and TRBJ2-7, with 13 bases lining up with TRBD2. Sample: central memory CD4+ T cells from blood. The clonotype originates from a woman in her late teens or twenties in good health. CDR3 coding DNA: TGCGCCAGCAGCGCCCGACTAGCGGGAGGAGGGGAGCAGTACTTC. Its protein product is CASSARLAGGGEQYF.